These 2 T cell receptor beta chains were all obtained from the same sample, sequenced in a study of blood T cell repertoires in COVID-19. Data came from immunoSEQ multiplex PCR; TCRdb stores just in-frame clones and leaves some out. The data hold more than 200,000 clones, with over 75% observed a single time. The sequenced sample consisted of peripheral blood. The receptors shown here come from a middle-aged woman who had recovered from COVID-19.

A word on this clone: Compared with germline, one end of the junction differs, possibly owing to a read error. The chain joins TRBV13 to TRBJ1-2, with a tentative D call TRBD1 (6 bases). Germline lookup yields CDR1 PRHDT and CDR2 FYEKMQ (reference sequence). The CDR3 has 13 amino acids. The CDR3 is CASSLLRDTTAAF. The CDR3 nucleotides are TGTGCCAGCAGCTTGCTCCGGGACACCACTGCTGCCTTC.

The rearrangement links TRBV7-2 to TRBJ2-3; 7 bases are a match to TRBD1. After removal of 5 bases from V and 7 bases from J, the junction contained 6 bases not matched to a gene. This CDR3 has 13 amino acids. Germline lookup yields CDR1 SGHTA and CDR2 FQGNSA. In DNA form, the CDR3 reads TGTGCCAGCAGCCTTCCAGGGGGAAATACGCAGTATTTT. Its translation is CASSLPGGNTQYF.